This T cell receptor (beta chain) was obtained from a study of radiotherapy plus CTLA-4 blockade in lung cancer. Study-wide context: Disease control reached 31%, with objective responses in around 20%.

Germline V gives CDR1 LNHDA, CDR2 SQIVND (reference sequence). V dropped 3 bases and J dropped 4; count of bases not matched to a gene: 5. The CDR3 spans 14 residues. Libraries were prepared by immunoSEQ multiplex PCR; TCRdb keeps only in-frame clonotypes and omits some of them. The sample consists of 81,000 or so clones, more than 60% of them appearing once. This clone was seen more than once but under ten times. V and J are TRBV19 and TRBJ1-2, with 7 bases aligning to TRBD1. This TCR was recovered from a human donor with non-small cell lung cancer whose response to radiotherapy plus ipilimumab could not be evaluated. Some clones in this sample may be carry-over from other donors' samples. Source: peripheral blood, taken from a patient treated with radiotherapy plus ipilimumab. CDR3 in DNA: TGTGCCAGTAGTATGGGACAGATCGGCTATGGCTACACCTTC. It specifies CASSMGQIGYGYTF.